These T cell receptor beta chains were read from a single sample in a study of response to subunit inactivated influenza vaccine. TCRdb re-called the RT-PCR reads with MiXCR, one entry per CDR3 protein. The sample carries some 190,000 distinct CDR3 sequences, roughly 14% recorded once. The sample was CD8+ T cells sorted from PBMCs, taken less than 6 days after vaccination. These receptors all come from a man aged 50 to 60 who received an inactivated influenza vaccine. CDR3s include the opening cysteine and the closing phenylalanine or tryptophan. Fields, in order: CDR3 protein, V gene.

cdr3_aa: CSARGTGTGHEQYF
v_call: TRBV20-1

cdr3_aa: CASSFEGLGTGELFF
v_call: TRBV12-3/TRBV12-4

cdr3_aa: CASRQGANNEQFF
v_call: TRBV27

cdr3_aa: CASSYPANEQFF
v_call: TRBV6-2/TRBV6-3

cdr3_aa: CASSQDWSGASYYNEQFF
v_call: TRBV4-3

cdr3_aa: CAWSAGTSGYTDTQYF
v_call: TRBV30

cdr3_aa: CASGFGTDTQYF
v_call: TRBV6-5

cdr3_aa: CSARDGTSGYNEQFF
v_call: TRBV20-1

cdr3_aa: CASSARTGGAGQPQHF
v_call: TRBV6-1

cdr3_aa: CASSLSGGRLDTQYF
v_call: TRBV14